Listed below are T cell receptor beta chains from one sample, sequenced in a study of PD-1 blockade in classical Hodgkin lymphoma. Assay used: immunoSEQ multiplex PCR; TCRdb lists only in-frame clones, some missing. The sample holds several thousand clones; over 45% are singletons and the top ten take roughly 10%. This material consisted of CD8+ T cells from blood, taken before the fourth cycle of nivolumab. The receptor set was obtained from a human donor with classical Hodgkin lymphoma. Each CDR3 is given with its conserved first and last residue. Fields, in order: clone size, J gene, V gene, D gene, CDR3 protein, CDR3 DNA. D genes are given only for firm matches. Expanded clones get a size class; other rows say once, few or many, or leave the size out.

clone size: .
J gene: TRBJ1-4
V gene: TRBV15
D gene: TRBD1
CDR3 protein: CATSRAGTGGEKLFF
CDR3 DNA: TGTGCCACCAGCAGAGCGGGGACAGGTGGGGAAAAACTGTTTTTT

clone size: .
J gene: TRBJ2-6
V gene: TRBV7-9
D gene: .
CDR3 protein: CASSLAISGANVLTF
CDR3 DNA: TGTGCCAGCAGCTTAGCTATCTCTGGGGCCAACGTCCTGACTTTC

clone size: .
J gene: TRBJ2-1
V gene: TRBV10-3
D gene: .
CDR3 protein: CAISDRDTSYNEQFF
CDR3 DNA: TGTGCCATCAGTGACAGGGACACGAGCTACAATGAGCAGTTCTTC

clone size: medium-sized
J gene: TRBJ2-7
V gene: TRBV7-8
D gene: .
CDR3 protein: CASSLNTGSGYEQYF
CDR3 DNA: TGTGCCAGCAGCCTAAATACAGGGAGCGGCTACGAGCAGTACTTC

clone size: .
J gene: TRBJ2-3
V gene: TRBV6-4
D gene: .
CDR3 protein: CASSTVIGDTQYF
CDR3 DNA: TGTGCCAGCAGCACCGTTATAGGAGATACGCAGTATTTT

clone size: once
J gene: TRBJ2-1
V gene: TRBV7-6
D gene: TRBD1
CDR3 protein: CASSRGTGRTNNEQFF
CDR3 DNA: TGTGCCAGCAGCCGAGGGACAGGGCGGACGAACAATGAGCAGTTCTTC

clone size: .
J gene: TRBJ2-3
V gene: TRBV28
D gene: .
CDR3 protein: CASSLDQGPSTDTQYF
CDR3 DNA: TGTGCCAGCAGTTTAGATCAGGGCCCTAGCACAGATACGCAGTATTTT

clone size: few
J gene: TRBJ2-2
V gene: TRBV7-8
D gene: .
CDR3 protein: CASSSMGESVLSGELFF
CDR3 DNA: TGTGCCAGCAGCTCCATGGGGGAATCTGTTTTATCCGGGGAGCTGTTTTTT

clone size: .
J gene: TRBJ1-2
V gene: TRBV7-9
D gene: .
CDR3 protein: CASSPTGSYGYTF
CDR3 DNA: TGTGCCAGCAGCCCTACAGGGAGCTATGGCTACACCTTC

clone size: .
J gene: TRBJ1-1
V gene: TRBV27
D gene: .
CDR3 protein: CASSRGWGDTEAFF
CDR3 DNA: TGTGCCAGCTCGAGGGGGTGGGGTGACACTGAAGCTTTCTTT

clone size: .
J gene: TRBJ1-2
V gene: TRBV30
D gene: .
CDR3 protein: CAWSALNRGYTF
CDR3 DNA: TGTGCCTGGAGTGCTCTGAACAGGGGCTACACCTTC

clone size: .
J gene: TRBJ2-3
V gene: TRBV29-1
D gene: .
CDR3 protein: CSVGPSSTDTQYF
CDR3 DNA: TGCAGCGTTGGCCCGAGCTCTACAGATACGCAGTATTTT

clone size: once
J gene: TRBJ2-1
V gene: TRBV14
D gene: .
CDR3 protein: CASSQDSGPRDEQFF
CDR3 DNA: TGTGCCAGCAGCCAAGATTCGGGACCAAGGGATGAGCAGTTCTTC

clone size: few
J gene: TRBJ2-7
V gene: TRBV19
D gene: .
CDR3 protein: CASSMGERYEQYF
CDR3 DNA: TGTGCCAGTAGTATGGGGGAGCGCTACGAGCAGTACTTC

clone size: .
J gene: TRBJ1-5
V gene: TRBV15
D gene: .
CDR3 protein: CATSRDGVNQPQHF
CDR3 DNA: TGTGCCACCAGCAGAGATGGGGTTAATCAGCCCCAGCATTTT

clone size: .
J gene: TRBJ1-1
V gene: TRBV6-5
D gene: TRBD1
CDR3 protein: CASSYQTGWIEAFF
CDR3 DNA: TGTGCCAGCAGTTATCAGACAGGGTGGATTGAAGCTTTCTTT

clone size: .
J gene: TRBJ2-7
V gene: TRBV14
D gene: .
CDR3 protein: CASSQVGSFNEQYF
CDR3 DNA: TGTGCCAGCAGCCAAGTCGGAAGTTTCAACGAGCAGTACTTC

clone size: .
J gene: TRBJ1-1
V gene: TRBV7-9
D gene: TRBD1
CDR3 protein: CASSLGNRGWGGTEAFF
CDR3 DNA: TGTGCCAGCAGCTTAGGAAACAGGGGGTGGGGTGGCACTGAAGCTTTCTTT

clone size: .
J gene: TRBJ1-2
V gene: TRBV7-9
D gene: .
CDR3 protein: CASSSAEANYGYTF
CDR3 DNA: TGTGCCAGCAGCTCAGCCGAAGCTAACTATGGCTACACCTTC

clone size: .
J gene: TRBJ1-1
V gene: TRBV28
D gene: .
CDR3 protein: CASTLRTEAFF
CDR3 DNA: TGTGCCAGCACCCTGAGGACTGAAGCTTTCTTT

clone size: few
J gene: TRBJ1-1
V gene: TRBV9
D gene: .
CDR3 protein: CASSVSPSGAFF
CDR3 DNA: TGTGCCAGCAGCGTAAGCCCATCGGGGGCTTTCTTT

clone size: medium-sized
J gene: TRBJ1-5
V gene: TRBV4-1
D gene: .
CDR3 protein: CASSLTGSSSNQPQHF
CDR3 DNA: TGCGCCAGCAGCCTTACAGGGAGTAGCAGCAATCAGCCCCAGCATTTT

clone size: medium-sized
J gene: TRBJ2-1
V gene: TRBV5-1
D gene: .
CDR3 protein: CASRQGLYNEQFF
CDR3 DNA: TGCGCCAGCAGGCAGGGGCTTTACAATGAGCAGTTCTTC

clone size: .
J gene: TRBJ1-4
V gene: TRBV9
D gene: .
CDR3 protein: CASSVEGGGEKLFF
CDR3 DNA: TGTGCCAGCAGCGTAGAGGGCGGGGGTGAAAAACTGTTTTTT

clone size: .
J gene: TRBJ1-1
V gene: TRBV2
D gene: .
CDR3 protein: CASSVWSSAFF
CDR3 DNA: TGTGCCAGCAGTGTCTGGAGCTCGGCTTTCTTT

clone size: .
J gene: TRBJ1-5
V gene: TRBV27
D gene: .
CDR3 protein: CASSLSFGGANQPQHF
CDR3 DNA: TGTGCCAGCAGTTTATCCTTCGGGGGAGCGAATCAGCCCCAGCATTTT

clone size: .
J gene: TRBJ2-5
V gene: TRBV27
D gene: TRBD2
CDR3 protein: CASSLRTSGNGETQYF
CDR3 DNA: TGTGCCAGCAGTTTACGGACTAGCGGGAATGGGGAGACCCAGTACTTC

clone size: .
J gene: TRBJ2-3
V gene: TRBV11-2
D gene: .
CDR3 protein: CATGYPTDTQYF
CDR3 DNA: TGTGCCACCGGTTATCCGACAGATACGCAGTATTTT

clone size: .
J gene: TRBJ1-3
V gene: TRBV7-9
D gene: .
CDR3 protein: CASSLEGGTGNTIYF
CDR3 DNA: TGTGCCAGCAGCTTAGAGGGGGGAACCGGAAACACCATATATTTT

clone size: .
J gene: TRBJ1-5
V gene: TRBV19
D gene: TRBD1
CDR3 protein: CASRTGAGYVDQPQHF
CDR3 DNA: TGTGCCAGTAGAACAGGGGCCGGATATGTGGATCAGCCCCAGCATTTT

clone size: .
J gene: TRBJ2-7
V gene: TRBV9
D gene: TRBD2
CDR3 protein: CASSEGLAGAYEQYF
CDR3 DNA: TGTGCCAGCAGCGAGGGACTAGCGGGGGCCTACGAGCAGTACTTC

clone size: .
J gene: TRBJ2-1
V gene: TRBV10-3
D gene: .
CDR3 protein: CAISPPGVAAEQFF
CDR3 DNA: TGTGCCATCAGTCCCCCCGGGGTAGCGGCTGAGCAGTTCTTC

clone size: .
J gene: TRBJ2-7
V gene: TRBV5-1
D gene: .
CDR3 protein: CASSLGGSSYEQYF
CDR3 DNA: TGCGCCAGCAGCTTGGGCGGTTCCTCCTACGAGCAGTACTTC

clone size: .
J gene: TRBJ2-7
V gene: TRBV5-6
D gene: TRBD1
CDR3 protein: CASSSGQGTYYEQYF
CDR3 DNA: TGTGCCAGCAGCTCGGGACAGGGGACATACTACGAGCAGTACTTC

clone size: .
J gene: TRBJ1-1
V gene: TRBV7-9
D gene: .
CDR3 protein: CASSLNRGANTEAFF
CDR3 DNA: TGTGCCAGCAGCTTAAATAGGGGGGCGAACACTGAAGCTTTCTTT

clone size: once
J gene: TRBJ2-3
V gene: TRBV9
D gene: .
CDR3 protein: CASSLPTPLPDTQYF
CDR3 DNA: TGTGCCAGCAGCCTCCCCACTCCCCTCCCAGATACGCAGTATTTT

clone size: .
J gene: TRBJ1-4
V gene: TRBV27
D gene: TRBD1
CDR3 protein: CASSSGTGGSYEKLFF
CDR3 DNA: TGTGCCAGCAGTTCCGGGACAGGGGGAAGCTATGAAAAACTGTTTTTT

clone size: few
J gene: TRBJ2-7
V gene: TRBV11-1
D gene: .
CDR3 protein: CASSLYPVDEQYF
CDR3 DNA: TGTGCCAGCAGCTTATATCCGGTGGACGAGCAGTACTTC

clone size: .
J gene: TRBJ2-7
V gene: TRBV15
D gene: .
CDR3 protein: CATSRDVGPRDGAYEQYF
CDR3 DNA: TGTGCCACCAGCAGAGACGTGGGGCCTCGGGACGGGGCCTACGAGCAGTACTTC

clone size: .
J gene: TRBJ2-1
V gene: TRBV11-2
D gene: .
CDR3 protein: CASSFTAALALSYNEQFF
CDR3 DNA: TGTGCCAGCAGCTTTACCGCGGCACTAGCACTATCCTACAATGAGCAGTTCTTC

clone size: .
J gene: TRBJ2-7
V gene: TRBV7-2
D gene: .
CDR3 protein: CASSLGPSAHEQYF
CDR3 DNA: TGTGCCAGCAGCTTAGGGCCTAGCGCCCACGAGCAGTACTTC

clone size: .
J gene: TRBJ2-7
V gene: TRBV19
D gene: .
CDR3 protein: CASSIGSGLYEQYF
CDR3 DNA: TGTGCCAGTAGTATCGGTAGCGGACTCTACGAGCAGTACTTC